One sample yielded the 27 T cell receptor beta chains listed below, sequenced in a study of cytomegalovirus exposure and HLA in healthy donors. The primer mix had 60 Vbeta and 13 Jbeta primers. Some clones are missing from TCRdb's copy, which holds only in-frame ones; the method was immunoSEQ multiplex PCR. The profile covers approximately 180,000 clones, with around 75% appearing a single time and approximately 1.4% taken by the ten largest. The sequenced material came from PBMCs. The receptors originated from a woman aged 45-65 years in good health and CMV-seronegative.

The gene calls are TRBV7-6 and TRBJ2-2; TRBD1 matches 9 bases. The ends lost 3 bases at V and 2 bases at J; junction bases unmatched: 4. Looked up from germline, CDR1 is SGHVS and CDR2 is FNYEAQ. The CDR3 is made up of 16 amino acids. The CDR3 nucleotides read TGTGCCAGCAGCTTCGGACAGGGGTATAACACCGGGGAGCTGTTTTTT. Encoded protein: CASSFGQGYNTGELFF.

V and J are TRBV15 and TRBJ2-1, with 8 positions matching TRBD2. Trimming took 1 base from V and 5 from J; bases not matched to a gene: 7. CDR1 is LNHNV and CDR2 is YYDKDF in the germline V gene (reference sequence). This CDR3 has 16 residues. As DNA, the CDR3 is TGTGCCACCAGCAGAGTATTAGCGGGGTTTAACAATGAGCAGTTCTTC. Protein: CATSRVLAGFNNEQFF. Using reference TRBV15 and TRBJ2-1 for the parts outside the CDR3, the full variable domain is DAMVIQNPRYQVTQFGKPVTLSCSQTLNHNVMYWYQQKSSQAPKLLFHYYDKDFNNEADTPDNFQSRRPNTSFCFLDIRSPGLGDTAMYLCATSRVLAGFNNEQFFGPGTRLTVL.

This sequence joins TRBV19 and TRBJ2-3; tentatively, D is TRBD1 (5 bases). The germline V gene encodes CDR1 LNHDA and CDR2 SQIVND (reference sequence). V was shortened by 3 bases and J by 1 base, with 8 bases between the two germline ends. The CDR3 spans 14 residues. The CDR3 nucleotides read TGTGCCAGTAGTATTGAGACAGGCACAGATACGCAGTATTTT. It yields the protein CASSIETGTDTQYF.

The rearrangement links TRBV4-2 to TRBJ1-5; TRBD1 aligns across 10 bases. Trimming took 0 bases from V and 6 from J; bases not matched to a gene: 8. CDR1 is LGHNA, CDR2 YNFKEQ, per germline. The CDR3 runs to 17 residues. CDR3 in amino acids: CASSQDAGQGFGQPQHF. In DNA form, the CDR3 reads TGTGCCAGCAGCCAAGATGCGGGACAGGGGTTCGGTCAGCCCCAGCATTTT.

This clone occurred a few times. This chain links TRBV5-1 with TRBJ1-2, with 10 bases that match TRBD1. CDR3 length equals 14 residues. Trimming took 5 bases from V and 3 from J; bases not matched to a gene: 4. CDR1 and CDR2 from the germline V gene are SGHRS and YFSETQ. As DNA, the CDR3 is TGCGCCAGCAGGATGACAGGGGGCGACTATGGCTACACCTTC. It yields the protein CASRMTGGDYGYTF.

J is TRBJ2-1 and V is TRBV6-1; 7 bases line up with TRBD2. Germline CDR1 and CDR2: MNHNS and SASEGT. The length of the CDR3 is 15 residues. With 4 bases clipped from V and 7 bases from J, the junction kept 10 bases outside the gene matches. For the CDR3, the DNA is TGTGCCAGCAGTGTACAGGCGGGAGCGGGTAATGAGCAGTTCTTC. It codes for CASSVQAGAGNEQFF.

This clone has a single count. This rearrangement joins TRBV7-8 to TRBJ1-1; TRBD1 matches at 7 bases. Germline CDR1 SGHVS, CDR2 FQNEAQ. V dropped 3 bases and J dropped 6; count of bases not matched to a gene: 7. The CDR3 is 14 residues long. CDR3 in DNA: TGTGCCAGCAGCTTCGCTCAGACAGGGTCTGAAGCTTTCTTT. Translated, it gives CASSFAQTGSEAFF.

The CDR3 nucleotides are TGTGCCAGCAGCCCGGAGGTGCCCCACGTCCTGACTTTC. It codes for CASSPEVPHVLTF. The genes are TRBV9 and TRBJ2-6; tentatively, D is TRBD2 (5 bases). The V and J ends lost 4 bases and 11 bases respectively, with 13 bases between them. The germline V gene encodes CDR1 SGDLS and CDR2 YYNGEE. The length of the CDR3 is 13 residues.

The CDR3 region has the DNA TGTGCCAGTTACGGCGACAGCGCTCGTTTCTATGGCTACACCTTC. This gives the protein CASYGDSARFYGYTF. V gene TRBV19 combines with J gene TRBJ1-2; tentatively, D is TRBD1 (5 bases). CDR1 LNHDA and CDR2 SQIVND come from the germline V gene (reference sequence). The CDR3 totals 15 residues. V dropped 8 bases and J dropped 4 bases, with 20 bases sitting between them.

This chain links TRBV9 with TRBJ1-2, with 8 bases aligning to TRBD1. Germline values: CDR1 SGDLS, CDR2 YYNGEE. There are 16 residues in the CDR3. Trimming at V came to 5 bases and at J to 3 bases, leaving 12 bases not matched to a gene. This chain's CDR3 is CASRATQGASYYGYTF. CDR3 nucleotides: TGTGCCAGCAGGGCCACTCAGGGGGCCTCTTACTATGGCTACACCTTC.

The chain has TRBV29-1 and TRBJ2-5; D gene uncertain. The CDR3 totals 12 residues. The germline V gene encodes CDR1 SQVTM and CDR2 ANQGSEA. V was trimmed by 7 bases and J by 4 bases, leaving 13 bases between them. CDR3 region: CSARSRSETQYF. CDR3 DNA sequence: TGCAGCGCCCGAAGCAGGTCAGAGACCCAGTACTTC.

The J gene is TRBJ1-2, the V gene TRBV7-2; D call uncertain. The CDR3 totals 13 residues. The germline gives CDR1 SGHTA, CDR2 FQGNSA. V was shortened by 5 bases and J by 2 bases, with 9 bases between the two germline ends. The CDR3 here is CASSPSTNYGYTF. CDR3 bases: TGTGCCAGCAGCCCCTCTACCAACTATGGCTACACCTTC.

This chain connects TRBV18 to TRBJ1-1; D may be TRBD1 (5 bases). The CDR3 covers 16 residues. V dropped 5 bases and J dropped 2 bases, with 18 bases sitting between them. CDR1 and CDR2 from the germline V gene are KGHSH and LQKENI. DNA for the CDR3: TGTGCCAGCTCAGCTTATGGGGGGACGAGTAACACTGAAGCTTTCTTT. Its protein product is CASSAYGGTSNTEAFF.

V and J are TRBV7-2 and TRBJ1-2; D unresolved. This CDR3 contains 15 residues. The germline V gene encodes CDR1 SGHTA and CDR2 FQGNSA. Trimming took 1 base from V and 5 from J, leaving 14 bases between them. The CDR3 loop is CASSLGAPPGYGYTF. The CDR3, as DNA: TGTGCCAGCAGCTTAGGGGCCCCCCCGGGATATGGCTACACCTTC.

The count of this clone is one. The chain carries TRBV7-8 and TRBJ2-1; D ambiguous. The CDR3 is 15 amino acids. In germline, CDR1 is SGHVS, CDR2 FQNEAQ. Trimming removed 4 bases from V and 0 bases from J, with 10 bases in between. The chain's CDR3 is CASSSPRSSYNEQFF. CDR3 DNA: TGTGCCAGCAGCTCCCCCCGGTCCTCCTACAATGAGCAGTTCTTC. The variable domain in full, with the rest retrieved from reference TRBV7-8 and TRBJ2-1, is GAGVSQSPRYKVAKRGQDVALRCDPISGHVSLFWYQQALGQGPEFLTYFQNEAQLDKSGLPSDRFFAERPEGSVSTLKIQRTQQEDSAVYLCASSSPRSSYNEQFFGPGTRLTVL.

This clone was seen more than once but under ten times. The gene calls are TRBV4-2 and TRBJ1-3; a weak D match, TRBD1 (5 bases). The CDR3 is made up of 14 amino acids. V lost 4 bases, J lost 3 bases, and 10 bases lay in between. Germline-derived CDR1 and CDR2 are LGHNA and YNFKEQ. The CDR3 DNA sequence: TGTGCCAGCAGCCCAGCCGGGGGTGGAAACACCATATATTTT. Translated, it gives CASSPAGGGNTIYF.

This clone has just one count. This chain links TRBV6-6 with TRBJ1-4; tentative D call: TRBD1 (5 bases). CDR1 MNHNY and CDR2 SVGAGI come from the germline V gene (reference sequence). Trimming pared 5 bases from V and 4 bases from J, leaving 11 bases between. CDR3 length equals 14 residues. For the CDR3, the DNA is TGTGCCAGCAGTCCGGGCGGGGGTAATGAAAAACTGTTTTTT. It specifies CASSPGGGNEKLFF.

The chain has TRBV4-3 and TRBJ2-2, with 10 nucleotides matching TRBD2. Germline V gives CDR1 LGHNA, CDR2 YSLEER. With V trimmed by 7 bases and J by 3 bases, 14 bases remained unmatched. This CDR3 region has 18 residues. In nucleotides, the CDR3 is TGCGCCAGCACCCGGGGGGAGCGGGGGGGCCGGGACACCGGGGAGCTGTTTTTT. This gives the protein CASTRGERGGRDTGELFF.

This clone was found once. One end of the junction is discordant with germline, which a read error may explain. The rearrangement joins TRBV5-1 to TRBJ2-7; weak D call: TRBD2 (6 bases). Germline values: CDR1 SGHRS, CDR2 YFSETQ. CDR3 length: 13 residues. The CDR3 here is CASSPGENYVQYF. The CDR3 DNA reads TGCGCCAGCAGCCCGGGGGAGAACTACGTGCAGTACTTC.

The chain carries TRBV5-1 and TRBJ2-5; 7 positions agree with TRBD2. CDR1 and CDR2 from the germline V gene are SGHRS and YFSETQ. The CDR3 is 16 residues long. The J segment lost 4 bases and the V segment lost 1 base, leaving 10 bases of the junction unmatched. CDR3 sequence reads: CASSLPSGKGGETQYF. DNA of the CDR3: TGCGCCAGCAGCTTGCCTAGCGGAAAGGGCGGAGAGACCCAGTACTTC. Together with reference TRBV5-1 and TRBJ2-5, the CDR3 gives the full variable domain: KAGVTQTPRYLIKTRGQQVTLSCSPISGHRSVSWYQQTPGQGLQFLFEYFSETQRNKGNFPGRFSGRQFSNSRSEMNVSTLELGDSALYLCASSLPSGKGGETQYFGPGTRLLVL.

This clone was detected only a few times. At one end the junction does not follow the germline gene, possibly because of a read error. The rearrangement links TRBV6-1 to TRBJ1-1; 7 bases map to TRBD1. The CDR3 is 14 residues long. The germline CDR1 and CDR2 sequences are MNHNS and SASEGT. The CDR3 nucleotides read TGTGCCAGCAGGGAAGGGGGCATGTACACTGAAGCTTTCTTT. This encodes CASREGGMYTEAFF.

The chain is built from TRBV6-1 and TRBJ1-6; TRBD1 matches 8 bases. Germline V gives CDR1 MNHNS, CDR2 SASEGT. V trimming: 7 bases; J trimming: 9 bases; junction bases outside the gene matches: 11. The CDR3 totals 15 residues. CDR3 DNA sequence: TGTGCCAGCACTCTGTGGCAGGGGGCTCCTTCACCCCTCCACTTT. This gives the protein CASTLWQGAPSPLHF.

The chain is built from TRBV4-3 and TRBJ2-3, with TRBD2 as a possible D gene (7 bases). V lost 6 bases to trimming and J lost 4 bases, with 20 bases between them. The CDR3 length is 16 residues. Looked up from germline, CDR1 is LGHNA and CDR2 is YSLEER. This CDR3 is CASSTLGGGLADTQYF. For the CDR3, the DNA is TGCGCCAGCAGTACCTTGGGGGGGGGCCTAGCAGATACGCAGTATTTT.

The chain links TRBV2 to TRBJ1-1; D is uncertain. The CDR3 contains 15 residues. Germline V lookup: CDR1 SNHLY, CDR2 FYNNEI. V was clipped by 2 bases and J by 4 bases, with 14 bases between them. CDR3 in DNA: TGTGCCAGCAGTGAATTGAGGGCGGTAGGCACTGAAGCTTTCTTT. Translated: CASSELRAVGTEAFF.

The chain combines TRBV6-5 with TRBJ1-1; D is uncertain. V was trimmed by 7 bases and J by 5 bases, leaving 14 bases between them. The CDR3 contains 13 residues. Germline lookup yields CDR1 MNHEY and CDR2 SVGAGI. CDR3 sequence reads: CASTTKTGTEAFF. The CDR3 coding sequence is TGTGCCAGCACGACGAAAACCGGGACTGAAGCTTTCTTT.

The chain recombines TRBV29-1 with TRBJ2-5, with no clear D. The assigned J gene may be wrong: the sequence end matches TRBJ2-7 better. The CDR3 loop spans 10 amino acids. CDR1 is SQVTM, CDR2 ANQGSEA, per germline. CDR3 residues: CSVANYEQYF. The CDR3 nucleotides read TGCAGCGTTGCAAACTACGAGCAGTACTTC.

This sequence joins TRBV28 and TRBJ1-3, with unresolved D. The CDR3 is made up of 14 amino acids. V shed 2 bases and J shed 4 bases, with 9 bases lying between them. In germline, CDR1 is MDHEN, CDR2 SYDVKM. The CDR3 nucleotides are TGTGCCAGCAGTTTAATCGGGTCCGGAAACACCATATATTTT. It codes for CASSLIGSGNTIYF. The full variable domain, rest sourced from reference TRBV28 and TRBJ1-3, is DVKVTQSSRYLVKRTGEKVFLECVQDMDHENMFWYRQDPGLGLRLIYFSYDVKMKEKGDIPEGYSVSREKKERFSLILESASTNQTSMYLCASSLIGSGNTIYFGEGSWLTVV.